These 4 T cell receptor beta chains share one sample of origin, sequenced in a study of Tregs in tolerant kidney transplant recipients. The assay was immunoSEQ multiplex PCR, and TCRdb's table has in-frame clones only and misses some. This sample has 90,000 to 120,000 clones, with nearly 90% found just once. The specimen was CD4+ T cells from blood, collected before the transplant. Receptors were obtained from a human donor who received a combined kidney and bone marrow transplant.

CDR3: CASSIGAAGTYEQYF. The CDR3 coding sequence is TGTGCCAGCAGCATAGGGGCGGCGGGGACCTACGAGCAGTACTTC. V usage is TRBV7-2 and J usage is TRBJ2-7, with a weak D call TRBD2 (6 bases). The CDR3 loop spans 15 amino acids. Trimming removed 5 bases from V and 2 bases from J, with 16 bases in between. CDR1 is SGHTA, CDR2 FQGNSA, per germline.

Only one count was recorded for this clone. The chain recombines TRBV7-2 with TRBJ2-7; D unresolved. Germline CDR1 reads SGHTA; CDR2 reads FQGNSA. With 5 bases removed from V and 0 bases from J, the gap between germline ends came to 5 bases. The CDR3 loop spans 12 amino acids. The CDR3 reads CASSRSSYEQYF. CDR3 nucleotides: TGTGCCAGCAGCCGGAGCTCCTACGAGCAGTACTTC.

The chain recombines TRBV6-6 with TRBJ1-2, with 9 bases identical to TRBD1. The germline V gene has CDR1 MNHNY and CDR2 SVGAGI (reference sequence). With 3 bases clipped from V and 3 bases from J, the junction kept 2 bases outside the gene matches. The CDR3 loop spans 14 amino acids. The CDR3 DNA follows: TGTGCCAGCAGTTATGGACAGGGGTACTATGGCTACACCTTC. Residues: CASSYGQGYYGYTF.

The chain couples TRBV14 to TRBJ2-3; 10 nucleotides match TRBD2. The V and J ends lost 6 bases and 10 bases, in that order; junction bases with no gene match: 13. This CDR3 comprises 15 residues. Germline assignment: CDR1 SGHDN and CDR2 FVKESK. CDR3 amino acids: CASRPGTSDGLAQYF. DNA of the CDR3: TGTGCCAGCAGACCCGGGACTAGCGACGGATTGGCGCAGTATTTT.